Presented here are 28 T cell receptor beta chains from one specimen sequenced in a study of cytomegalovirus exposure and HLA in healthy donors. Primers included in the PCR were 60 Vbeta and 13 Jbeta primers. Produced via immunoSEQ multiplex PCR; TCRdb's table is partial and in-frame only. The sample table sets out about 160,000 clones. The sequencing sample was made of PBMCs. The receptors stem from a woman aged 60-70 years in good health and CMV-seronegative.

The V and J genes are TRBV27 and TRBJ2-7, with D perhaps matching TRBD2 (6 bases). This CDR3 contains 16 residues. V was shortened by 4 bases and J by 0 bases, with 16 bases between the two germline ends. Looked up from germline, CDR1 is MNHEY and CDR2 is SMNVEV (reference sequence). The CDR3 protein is CASSSTTSGISYEQYF. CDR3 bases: TGTGCCAGCAGTTCGACGACTAGTGGCATCTCCTACGAGCAGTACTTC.

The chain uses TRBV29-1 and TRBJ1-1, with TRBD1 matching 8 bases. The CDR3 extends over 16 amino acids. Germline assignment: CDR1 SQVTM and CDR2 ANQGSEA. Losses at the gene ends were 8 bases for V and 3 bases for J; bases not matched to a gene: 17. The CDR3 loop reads CSCRQPQGERDTEAFF. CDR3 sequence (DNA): TGCAGCTGCCGCCAACCACAGGGGGAAAGAGACACTGAAGCTTTCTTT.

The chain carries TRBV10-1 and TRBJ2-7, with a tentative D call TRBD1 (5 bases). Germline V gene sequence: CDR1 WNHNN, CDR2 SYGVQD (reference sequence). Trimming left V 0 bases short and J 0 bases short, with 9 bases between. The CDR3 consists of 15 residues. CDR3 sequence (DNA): TGCGCCAGCAGTGAGTCGAGACAGAGCTCCTACGAGCAGTACTTC. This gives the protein CASSESRQSSYEQYF.

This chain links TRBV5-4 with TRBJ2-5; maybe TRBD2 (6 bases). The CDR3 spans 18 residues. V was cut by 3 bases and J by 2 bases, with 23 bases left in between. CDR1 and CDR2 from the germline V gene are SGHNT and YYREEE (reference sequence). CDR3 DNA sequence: TGTGCCAGCAGCTCTCCGGGAGTCGCCACTTTGAGTCAAGAGACCCAGTACTTC. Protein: CASSSPGVATLSQETQYF. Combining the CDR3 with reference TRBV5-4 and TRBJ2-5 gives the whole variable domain ETGVTQSPTHLIKTRGQQVTLRCSSQSGHNTVSWYQQALGQGPQFIFQYYREEENGRGNFPPRFSGLQFPNYSSELNVNALELDDSALYLCASSSPGVATLSQETQYFGPGTRLLVL.

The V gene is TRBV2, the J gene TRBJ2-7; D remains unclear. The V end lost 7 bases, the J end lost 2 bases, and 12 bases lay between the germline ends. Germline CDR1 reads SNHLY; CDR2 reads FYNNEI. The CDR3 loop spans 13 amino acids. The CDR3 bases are TGTGCCAGCAAGTCACAGCAGACCTACGAGCAGTACTTC. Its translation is CASKSQQTYEQYF.

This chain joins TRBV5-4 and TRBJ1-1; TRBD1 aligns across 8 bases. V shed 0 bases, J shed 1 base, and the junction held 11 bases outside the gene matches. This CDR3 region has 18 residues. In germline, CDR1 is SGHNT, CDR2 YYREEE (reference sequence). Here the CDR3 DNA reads TGTGCCAGCAGCTTGGGATGGGGCAGGGGGCAAGGGAACACTGAAGCTTTCTTT. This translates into CASSLGWGRGQGNTEAFF.

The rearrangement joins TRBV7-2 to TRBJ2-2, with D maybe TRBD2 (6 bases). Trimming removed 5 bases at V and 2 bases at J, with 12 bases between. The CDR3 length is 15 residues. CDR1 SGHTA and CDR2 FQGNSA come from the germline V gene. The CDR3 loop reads CASSRPGTNTGELFF. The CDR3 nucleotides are TGTGCCAGCAGCCGACCAGGGACTAACACCGGGGAGCTGTTTTTT.

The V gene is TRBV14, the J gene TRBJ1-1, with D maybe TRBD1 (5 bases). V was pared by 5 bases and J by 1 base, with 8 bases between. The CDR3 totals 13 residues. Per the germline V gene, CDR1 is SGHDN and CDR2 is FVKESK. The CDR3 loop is CASSDQGNTEAFF. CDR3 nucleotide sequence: TGTGCCAGCAGCGACCAGGGGAACACTGAAGCTTTCTTT.

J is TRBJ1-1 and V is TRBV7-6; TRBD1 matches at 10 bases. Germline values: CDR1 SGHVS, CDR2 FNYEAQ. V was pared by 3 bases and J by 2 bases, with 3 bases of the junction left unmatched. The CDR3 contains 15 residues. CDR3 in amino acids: CASSFRQGANTEAFF. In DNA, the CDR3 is TGTGCCAGCAGCTTCCGACAGGGGGCTAACACTGAAGCTTTCTTT.

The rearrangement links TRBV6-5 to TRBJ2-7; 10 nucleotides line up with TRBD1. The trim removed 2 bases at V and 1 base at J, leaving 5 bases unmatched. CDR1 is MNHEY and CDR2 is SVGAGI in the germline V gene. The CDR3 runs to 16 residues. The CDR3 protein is CASSYRPGQGSYEQYF. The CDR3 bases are TGTGCCAGCAGTTACCGACCGGGACAGGGGTCCTACGAGCAGTACTTC.

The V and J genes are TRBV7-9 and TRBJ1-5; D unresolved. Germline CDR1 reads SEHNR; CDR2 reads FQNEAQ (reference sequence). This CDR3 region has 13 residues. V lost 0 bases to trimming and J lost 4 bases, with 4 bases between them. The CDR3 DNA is TGTGCCAGCAGCTTAGCTAGTAATCAGCCCCAGCATTTT. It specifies CASSLASNQPQHF.

CDR3 bases: TGTGCCAGCAGCTATTCCGGGACAGCAAACACCGGGGAGCTGTTTTTT. Translation gives CASSYSGTANTGELFF. The chain is built from TRBV7-3 and TRBJ2-2; 7 positions match TRBD1. Germline V gene data show CDR1 as SGHTA and CDR2 as FQGTGA. This CDR3 has 16 amino acids. V lost 4 bases, J lost 2 bases, and 7 bases stayed unmatched.

The DNA of the CDR3 is TGTGCCAGCAGCTCGACAGGGGGCTACGAGCAGTACTTC. Encoded protein: CASSSTGGYEQYF. The rearrangement uses TRBV7-3 and TRBJ2-7; 9 nucleotides align to TRBD1. The V segment lost 4 bases and the J segment 3 bases; nucleotides outside the gene matches: 1. The CDR3 extends over 13 amino acids. CDR1 SGHTA and CDR2 FQGTGA come from the germline V gene.

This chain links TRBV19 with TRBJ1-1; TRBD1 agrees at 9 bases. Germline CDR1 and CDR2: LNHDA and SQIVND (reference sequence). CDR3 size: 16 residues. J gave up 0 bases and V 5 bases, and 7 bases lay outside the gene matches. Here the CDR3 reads CASSPPTGGMNTEAFF. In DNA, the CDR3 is TGTGCCAGTAGTCCACCGACAGGGGGTATGAACACTGAAGCTTTCTTT.

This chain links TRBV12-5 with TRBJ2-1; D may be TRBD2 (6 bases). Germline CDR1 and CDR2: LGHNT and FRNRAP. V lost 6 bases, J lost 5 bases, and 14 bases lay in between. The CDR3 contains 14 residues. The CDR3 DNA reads TGTGCTAGTGGCCGGGGTAGCGGCGACAATGAGCAGTTCTTC. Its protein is CASGRGSGDNEQFF.

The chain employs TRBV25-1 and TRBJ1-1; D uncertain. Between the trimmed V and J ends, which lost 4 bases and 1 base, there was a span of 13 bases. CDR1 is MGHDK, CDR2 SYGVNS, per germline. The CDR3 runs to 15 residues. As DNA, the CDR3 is TGTGCCAGCAGTGTCCCGGGAAACAAGAACACTGAAGCTTTCTTT. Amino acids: CASSVPGNKNTEAFF.

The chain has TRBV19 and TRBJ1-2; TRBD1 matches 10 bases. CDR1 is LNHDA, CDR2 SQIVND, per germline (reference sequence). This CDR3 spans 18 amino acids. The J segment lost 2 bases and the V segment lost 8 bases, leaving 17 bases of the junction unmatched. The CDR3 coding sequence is TGTGCCAGTCTGCGAACGGGACAGGGGACGGGACCAAACTATGGCTACACCTTC. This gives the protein CASLRTGQGTGPNYGYTF.

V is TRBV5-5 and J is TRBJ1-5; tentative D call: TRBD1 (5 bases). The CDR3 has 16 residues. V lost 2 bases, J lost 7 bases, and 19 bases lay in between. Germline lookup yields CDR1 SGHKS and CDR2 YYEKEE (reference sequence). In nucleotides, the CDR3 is TGTGCCAGCAGCTTCGGTCGGGAGGGCGGGGACCAGCCCCAGCATTTT. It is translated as CASSFGREGGDQPQHF.

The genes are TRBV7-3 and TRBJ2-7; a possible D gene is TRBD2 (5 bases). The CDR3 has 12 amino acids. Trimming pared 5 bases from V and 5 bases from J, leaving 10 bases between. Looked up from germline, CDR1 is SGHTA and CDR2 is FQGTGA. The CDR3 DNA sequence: TGTGCCAGCAGCCCGACTATCCACGAGCAGTACTTC. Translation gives CASSPTIHEQYF. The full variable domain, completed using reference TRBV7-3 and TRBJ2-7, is GAGVSQTPSNKVTEKGKYVELRCDPISGHTALYWYRQSLGQGPEFLIYFQGTGAADDSGLPNDRFFAVRPEGSVSTLKIQRTERGDSAVYLCASSPTIHEQYFGPGTRLTVT.

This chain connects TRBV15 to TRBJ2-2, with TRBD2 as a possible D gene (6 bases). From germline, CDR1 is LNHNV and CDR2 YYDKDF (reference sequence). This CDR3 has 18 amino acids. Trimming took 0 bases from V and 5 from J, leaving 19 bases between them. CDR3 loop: CATSRDFLREEDTGELFF. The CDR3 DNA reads TGTGCCACCAGCAGAGATTTTTTAAGGGAGGAGGATACCGGGGAGCTGTTTTTT.

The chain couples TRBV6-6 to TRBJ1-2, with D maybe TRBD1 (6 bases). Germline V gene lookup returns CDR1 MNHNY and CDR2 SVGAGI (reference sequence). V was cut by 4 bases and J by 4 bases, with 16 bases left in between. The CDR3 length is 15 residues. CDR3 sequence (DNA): TGTGCCAGCAGTTTTGGACAGCTGGAGCCCTATGGCTACACCTTC. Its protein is CASSFGQLEPYGYTF.

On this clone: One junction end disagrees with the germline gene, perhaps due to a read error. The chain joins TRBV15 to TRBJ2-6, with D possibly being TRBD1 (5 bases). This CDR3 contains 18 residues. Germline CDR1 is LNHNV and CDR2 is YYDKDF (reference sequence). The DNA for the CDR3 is TGTGCCACCAGCAGAGAGGGCCCAAAAGCTACTGGGGCCAACGTCCCGACTTTC. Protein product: CATSREGPKATGANVPTF.

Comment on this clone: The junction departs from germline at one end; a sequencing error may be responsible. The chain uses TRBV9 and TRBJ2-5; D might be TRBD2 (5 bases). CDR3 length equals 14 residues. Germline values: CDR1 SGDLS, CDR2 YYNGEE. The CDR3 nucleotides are TGTGCCAGCAGCCCATATGAGGGCCAAGGGACCCAGTACTTC. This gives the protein CASSPYEGQGTQYF.

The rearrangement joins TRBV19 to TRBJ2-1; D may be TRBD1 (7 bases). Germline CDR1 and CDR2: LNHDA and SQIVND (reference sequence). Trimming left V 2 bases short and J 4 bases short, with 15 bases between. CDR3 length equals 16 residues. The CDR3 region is CASSIRRGTAYNEQFF. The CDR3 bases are TGTGCCAGTAGTATAAGGAGGGGGACAGCTTACAATGAGCAGTTCTTC.

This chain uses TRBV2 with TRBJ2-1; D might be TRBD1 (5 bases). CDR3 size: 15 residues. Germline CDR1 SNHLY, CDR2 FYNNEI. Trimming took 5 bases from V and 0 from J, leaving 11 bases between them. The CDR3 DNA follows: TGTGCCAGCAGTTTCCGGCAGGGCTCCTACAATGAGCAGTTCTTC. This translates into CASSFRQGSYNEQFF.

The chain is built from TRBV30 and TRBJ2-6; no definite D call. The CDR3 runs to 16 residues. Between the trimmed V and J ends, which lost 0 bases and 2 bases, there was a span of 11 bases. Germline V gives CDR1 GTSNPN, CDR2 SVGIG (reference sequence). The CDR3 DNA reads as TGTGCCTGGAGTGTACCCTATCGGGCTGGGGCCAACGTCCTGACTTTC. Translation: CAWSVPYRAGANVLTF.

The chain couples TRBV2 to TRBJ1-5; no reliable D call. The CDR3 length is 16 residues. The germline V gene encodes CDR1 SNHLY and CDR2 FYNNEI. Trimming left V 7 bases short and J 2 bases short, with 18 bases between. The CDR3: CASTPGPLGGNQPQHF. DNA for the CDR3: TGTGCCAGCACTCCGGGCCCCCTCGGGGGCAATCAGCCCCAGCATTTT.

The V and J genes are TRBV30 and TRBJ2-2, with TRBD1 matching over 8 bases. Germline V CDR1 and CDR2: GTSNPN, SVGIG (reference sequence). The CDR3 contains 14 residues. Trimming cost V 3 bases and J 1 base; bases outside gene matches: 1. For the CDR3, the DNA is TGTGCCTGGAGCAGGGGGCGGAACACCGGGGAGCTGTTTTTT. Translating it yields CAWSRGRNTGELFF. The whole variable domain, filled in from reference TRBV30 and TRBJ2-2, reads SQTIHQWPATLVQPVGSPLSLECTVEGTSNPNLYWYRQAAGRGLQLLFYSVGIGQISSEVPQNLSASRPQDRQFILSSKKLLLSDSGFYLCAWSRGRNTGELFFGEGSRLTVL.